What follows are 6 T cell receptor beta chains derived from one specimen sequenced in a study of blood T cell repertoires in COVID-19. The assay was immunoSEQ multiplex PCR, and TCRdb's table has in-frame clones only and misses some. The sample comprises more than 250,000 clones, approximately 90% of which are singletons, and 5.5% to 8% rests with the top ten. What was sequenced was peripheral blood. These receptors all come from a woman between 50 and 59 years old with COVID-19, enrolled during active disease.

The V call is TRBV29-1, the J call TRBJ2-5; TRBD1 matches at 9 bases. V dropped 3 bases and J dropped 6; count of bases not matched to a gene: 11. CDR1 and CDR2 from the germline V gene are SQVTM and ANQGSEA. The CDR3 runs to 15 residues. This chain's CDR3 is CSVEPEWTGDKTQYF. CDR3 nucleotide sequence: TGCAGCGTTGAGCCGGAGTGGACAGGGGACAAGACCCAGTACTTC.

This clone was recorded a few times. The chain uses TRBV19 and TRBJ1-1, with a weak D call TRBD1 (6 bases). The CDR3 length is 17 residues. The germline gives CDR1 LNHDA, CDR2 SQIVND (reference sequence). V was trimmed by 6 bases and J by 4 bases, leaving 24 bases between them. The CDR3 DNA is TGTGCCAGTAGCCCACGGAGGCGGGGGGGCCCGGGCACTGAAGCTTTCTTT. It codes for CASSPRRRGGPGTEAFF.

The rearrangement uses TRBV30 and TRBJ2-5, with D tentatively TRBD1 (6 bases). The CDR3 spans 18 residues. The V gene lost 0 bases and the J gene lost 5 bases, with 25 bases spanning the gap. The germline V gene encodes CDR1 GTSNPN and CDR2 SVGIG (reference sequence). CDR3 in DNA: TGTGCCTGGAGTGTACCAAGGGTAGTTGCGGGCCAGGGGGAGACCCAGTACTTC. Its protein is CAWSVPRVVAGQGETQYF.

This clone appeared once. The chain couples TRBV6-4 to TRBJ1-6, with D hard to call. The germline V and J ends were trimmed by 3 bases and 5 bases, with 8 bases remaining between them. The length of the CDR3 is 14 residues. Germline loops: CDR1 MRHNA, CDR2 SNTAGT. The CDR3 loop reads CASSEGANNSPLHF. In DNA form, the CDR3 reads TGTGCCAGCAGTGAAGGAGCTAATAATTCACCCCTCCACTTT.

The chain is built from TRBV6-2 or TRBV6-3 and TRBJ1-1, with unresolved D. The CDR3 consists of 14 residues. V dropped 0 bases and J dropped 4 bases, with 9 bases sitting between them. Germline V gene lookup returns CDR1 MNHEY and CDR2 SVGEGT. CDR3 sequence: CASSYSTRGTEAFF. For the CDR3, the DNA is TGTGCCAGCAGTTACTCGACTCGAGGCACTGAAGCTTTCTTT.

J is TRBJ2-7 and V is TRBV5-4; 9 nucleotides align to TRBD2. Germline V gives CDR1 SGHNT, CDR2 YYREEE (reference sequence). The junction had 13 bases not matched to a gene; V was cut back by 1 base and J by 8 bases. The CDR3 totals 16 residues. CDR3 in amino acids: CASSLRGAGGSGQQYF. CDR3 bases: TGTGCCAGCAGCTTGCGGGGTGCGGGAGGGTCCGGGCAGCAGTACTTC.